This is a list of T cell receptor beta chains from one sample in a study of T-cell memory formation after mild COVID-19. Via MiXCR, TCRdb re-called the 5' RACE reads, giving one row per CDR3 protein. This sample yields around 260,000 distinct CDR3 sequences, of which 15% to 20% are seen a single time; around a fifth belongs to the top ten. Sample: PBMCs or a T cell subset sorted from them (not recorded which). The receptors originated from a man aged 18 to 30 who had mild COVID-19 (a few samples of this study predate the infection). Cell type and time point are not known. CDR3s include the opening cysteine and the closing phenylalanine or tryptophan. Fields, in order: J gene, clone size, V gene, D gene, CDR3 DNA, CDR3 protein. The D gene is left open where the match is weak. For some rows the clone size is stated as once, few or many, or as a class when expanded; others skip it.

TRBJ2-5	few	TRBV6-6	NA	TGTGCCAGCCAAGTGAGCGCCAGGGCCGGGGGGCTCAGAGAGACCCAGTACTTC	CASQVSARAGGLRETQYF
TRBJ2-7	NA	TRBV6-5	TRBD1	TGTGCCAGCAGTAACACGGACAGGCACACTGACGCGCAGTACTTC	CASSNTDRHTDAQYF
TRBJ2-2	NA	TRBV12-5	NA	TGTGCTAGTGGTTTGGCGGGACTGAGGCCCGGGGAGCTGTTTTTT	CASGLAGLRPGELFF
TRBJ1-2	many	TRBV5-5	NA	TGTGCCAGCAGCTTGGTCAATCAGGGTTCGGACTATGGCTACACCTTC	CASSLVNQGSDYGYTF
TRBJ2-5	many	TRBV5-4	NA	TGTGCCAGCAGCTTGGGGGAAGAGACCCAGTACTTC	CASSLGEETQYF
TRBJ2-7	few	TRBV6-5	NA	TGTGCCAGCAGTTACTCTCTGGGACACGAGACCTACGAGCAGTACTTC	CASSYSLGHETYEQYF
TRBJ1-1	NA	TRBV4-1	NA	TGCGCCAGCAGCCTAGACAGGTTGAACACTGAAGCTTTCTTT	CASSLDRLNTEAFF
TRBJ2-3	many	TRBV7-2	NA	TGTGCCAGCAGCTTAGCGTGGAGGGATACGCAGTATTTT	CASSLAWRDTQYF
TRBJ2-7	NA	TRBV5-1	NA	TGCGCCAGCAGGTCGGGGGGCGCAAGCCACGAGCAGTACTTC	CASRSGGASHEQYF
TRBJ2-3	NA	TRBV7-3	TRBD2	TGTGCCAGCAGCTTCCGGACTAGCGGGGTCACAGATACGCAGTATTTT	CASSFRTSGVTDTQYF
TRBJ2-1	NA	TRBV4-3	NA	TGCGCCAGCAGCCATGAACAGGGCCCTGCCCCAAATGAGCAGTTCTTC	CASSHEQGPAPNEQFF
TRBJ2-5	few	TRBV9	NA	TGTGCCAGCAGCGTAGCTGCTAGCGCGGGCGGAGAGACCCAGTACTTC	CASSVAASAGGETQYF
TRBJ1-6	few	TRBV10-3	NA	TGTGCCGTGGGGGGCGCAGAGTCACCCCTCCACTTT	CAVGGAESPLHF
TRBJ2-2	few	TRBV4-1	TRBD1	TGCGCCAGCAGCCCGGGACAGGGGAATGGCGGGGAGCTGTTTTTT	CASSPGQGNGGELFF
TRBJ2-5	once	TRBV10-3	NA	TGTGCCATCAGGCCAGGGGCAAAAGAGACCCAGTACTTC	CAIRPGAKETQYF
TRBJ2-1	few	TRBV12-3/TRBV12-4	NA	TGTGCCAGCAGTCTCTCCACGGGGTACAATGAGCAGTTCTTC	CASSLSTGYNEQFF
TRBJ1-1	few	TRBV5-1	NA	TGCGCCAGCAGCTTGGAGGCACTGAACACTGAAGCTTTCTTT	CASSLEALNTEAFF
TRBJ2-1	many	TRBV7-9	NA	TGTGCCAGCAGCTCGCCCCTCAAAGGGGACAATGAGCAGTTCTTC	CASSSPLKGDNEQFF
TRBJ2-1	NA	TRBV5-6	TRBD1	TGTGCCAGCAGACTCGGACAGGTCGAGTTCTTC	CASRLGQVEFF
TRBJ2-1	NA	TRBV5-4	NA	TGTGCCAGCAGTCCCGTCCCGGAGGGTTGGGGCAATGAGCAGTTCTTC	CASSPVPEGWGNEQFF
TRBJ1-1	NA	TRBV14	NA	TGTGCCAGCAGCCAAATAACGGGGAGTGAAGCTTTCTTT	CASSQITGSEAFF
TRBJ1-5	many	TRBV7-8	NA	TGTGCCAGCAGCGGAAGGGGAGATCAGCCCCAGCATTTT	CASSGRGDQPQHF
TRBJ1-1	few	TRBV5-1	NA	TGCGCCAGCGGGGGCGATCAGAACACTGAAGCTTTCTTT	CASGGDQNTEAFF
TRBJ1-2	NA	TRBV6-2/TRBV6-3	NA	TGTGCCAGCAGTTACGCAGCGGAGAACTATGGCTACACCTTC	CASSYAAENYGYTF
TRBJ1-1	NA	TRBV4-2	NA	TGTGCCAGCAGCCAAACGACGGGACGGGAGAACACTGAAGCTTTCTTT	CASSQTTGRENTEAFF
TRBJ1-2	NA	TRBV6-1	TRBD1	TGTGCCAGCAGCGGAACAGGGGAGGGTGGCTACACCTTC	CASSGTGEGGYTF
TRBJ1-1	NA	TRBV20-1	TRBD1	TGCAGTGCTAGAGACAGGGGGATGAACACTGAAGCTTTCTTT	CSARDRGMNTEAFF
TRBJ1-5	few	TRBV2	NA	TGTGCCAGCAGACAGGGAGGGGGTCAGCCCCAGCATTTT	CASRQGGGQPQHF
TRBJ1-1	few	TRBV12-3/TRBV12-4	TRBD1	TGTGCCAGCAGTTTATCGGGGACAGCAGGAGCTTTCTTT	CASSLSGTAGAFF
TRBJ2-5	NA	TRBV29-1	NA	TGCAGCGGACCTGACCCCCGCCTACAAGAGACCCAGTACTTC	CSGPDPRLQETQYF
TRBJ2-1	NA	TRBV24-1	NA	TGTGCCACCAGTGATTTGAGGGAGAGCTCCTACAATGAGCAGTTCTTC	CATSDLRESSYNEQFF
TRBJ1-6	few	TRBV4-2	NA	TGTGCCAGCAGCCAAGGGAGCCTGAGGGCCACGGGTCTGCAATTT	CASSQGSLRATGLQF
TRBJ2-3	few	TRBV20-1	TRBD2	TGCAGTGCTAGTCGTTCGGGGGGTACGCAGTATTTT	CSASRSGGTQYF
TRBJ2-1	few	TRBV20-1	NA	TGCAGTGCTAGAGACCCGAGGCGGGATCCGCAGTTCTTC	CSARDPRRDPQFF
TRBJ2-5	few	TRBV20-1	TRBD2	TGCAGTGCTAGAGAGTCCGCTAGCGGTCCGGAGACCCAGTACTTC	CSARESASGPETQYF
TRBJ1-4	few	TRBV11-2	NA	TGTGCCAGCAGCTGGGGCAGAAAACTGTTTTTT	CASSWGRKLFF
TRBJ2-1	few	TRBV10-3	NA	TGTGCCACCCACGGGGCTACTAGGAATGAGCAGTTCTTC	CATHGATRNEQFF
TRBJ1-1	few	TRBV4-1	NA	TGCGCCAGCAGCCAAACAGGGTTATCTGAAGCTTTCTTT	CASSQTGLSEAFF
TRBJ2-5	few	TRBV15	NA	TGTGCCACCAGCAAGGGGTGGGAGTTACAAGAGACCCAGTACTTC	CATSKGWELQETQYF
TRBJ1-1	few	TRBV7-9	NA	TGTGCCAGCAGCTTTGATTCCGCTGAAGCTTTCTTT	CASSFDSAEAFF
TRBJ2-2	few	TRBV5-1	NA	TGCGCCAGCAGCCCCTTAAGGTACACCGGGGAGCTGTTTTTT	CASSPLRYTGELFF
TRBJ2-7	NA	TRBV7-2	TRBD1	TGTGCCAGCAGCTTATTGGGACAGGCCACATACGAGCAGTACTTC	CASSLLGQATYEQYF
TRBJ1-2	NA	TRBV29-1	NA	TGCAGCGTTCGCAGGGAATGGGGCTACACCTTC	CSVRREWGYTF
TRBJ1-4	few	TRBV6-5	NA	TGTGCCAGCAGTTATTCGGGTGAAAAACTGTTTTTT	CASSYSGEKLFF
TRBJ1-2	many	TRBV7-9	NA	TGTGCCAGCAGTGGCGGGAGTTATGGCTACACCTTC	CASSGGSYGYTF
TRBJ1-4	NA	TRBV20-1	TRBD1	TGCAGTGCTAGAGAAGGGGGCAGCTTTAATGAAAAACTGTTTTTT	CSAREGGSFNEKLFF
TRBJ2-2	many	TRBV7-7	NA	TGTGCCAGCAGCTTACGGTTGGGGGGAACCGGGGAGCTGTTTTTT	CASSLRLGGTGELFF
TRBJ2-3	few	TRBV29-1	NA	TGCAGCGTTGAATACAGGGTCAGAGATACGCAGTATTTT	CSVEYRVRDTQYF
TRBJ2-3	many	TRBV5-1	NA	TGCGCCAGCAGCTTGACAGTGGGTTACACAGATACGCAGTATTTT	CASSLTVGYTDTQYF
TRBJ2-7	NA	TRBV4-3	NA	TGCGCCAGCAAGGTTATGGATCCGGCCCACGAGCAGTACTTC	CASKVMDPAHEQYF
TRBJ1-2	NA	TRBV6-5	NA	TGTGCCAGCAGTTACGCCGACAGCCTAGGCTACACCTTC	CASSYADSLGYTF
TRBJ1-4	few	TRBV20-1	NA	TGCAGTGCTAGCCCGGGAGAAAAACTGTTTTTT	CSASPGEKLFF
TRBJ2-7	NA	TRBV4-2	TRBD2	TGTGCCAGCAGTCTCGCGGCGGGGGGGCCTTACGAGCAGTACTTC	CASSLAAGGPYEQYF
TRBJ2-7	NA	TRBV10-2	NA	TGCGCCAGCAGTGGACCGCCAACCTACGAGCAGTACTTC	CASSGPPTYEQYF
TRBJ2-1	few	TRBV10-3	TRBD1	TGTGCCATTCGACAGGGGACCTCCTACAATGAGCAGTTCTTC	CAIRQGTSYNEQFF
TRBJ2-2	NA	TRBV30	NA	TGTGCCTGGAGTGTGTGGCACGGGGAGCTGTTTTTT	CAWSVWHGELFF
TRBJ2-1	few	TRBV20-1	TRBD2	TGCAGTGCTAGCGGGGGGGTGAATGAGCAGTTCTTC	CSASGGVNEQFF
TRBJ2-3	NA	TRBV7-3	NA	TGTGCCAGCGGGCGAGGGTCCCCCCCAGATACGCAGTATTTT	CASGRGSPPDTQYF
TRBJ2-2	once	TRBV6-2/TRBV6-3	NA	TGTGCCAGCAGTCTGGGGGGCCGGTCCGGGGAGCTGTTTTTT	CASSLGGRSGELFF
TRBJ1-5	few	TRBV12-3/TRBV12-4	NA	TGTGCCAGCGGCCTTAGTAATCAGCCCCAGCATTTT	CASGLSNQPQHF